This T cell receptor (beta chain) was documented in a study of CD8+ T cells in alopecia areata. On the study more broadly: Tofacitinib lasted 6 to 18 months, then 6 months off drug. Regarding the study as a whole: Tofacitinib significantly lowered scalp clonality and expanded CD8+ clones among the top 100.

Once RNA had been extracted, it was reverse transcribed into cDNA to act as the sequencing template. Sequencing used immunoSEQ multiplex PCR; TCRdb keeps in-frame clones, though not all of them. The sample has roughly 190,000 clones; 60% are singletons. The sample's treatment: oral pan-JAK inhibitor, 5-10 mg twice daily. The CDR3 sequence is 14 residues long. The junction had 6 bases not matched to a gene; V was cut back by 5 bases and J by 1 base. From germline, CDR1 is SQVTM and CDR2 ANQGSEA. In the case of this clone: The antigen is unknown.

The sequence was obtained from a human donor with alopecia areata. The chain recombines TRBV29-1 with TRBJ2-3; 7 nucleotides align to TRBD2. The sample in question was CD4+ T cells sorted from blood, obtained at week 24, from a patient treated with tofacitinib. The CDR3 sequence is CSVSALAGTDTQYF. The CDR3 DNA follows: TGCAGCGTTTCGGCGCTAGCGGGCACAGATACGCAGTATTTT.